The entry below gives a single T cell receptor beta chain sequence along with its context. The length of the CDR3 is 15 residues. V lost 7 bases, J lost 0 bases, and 15 bases lay in between. Germline CDR1 is LNHDA and CDR2 is SQIVND (reference sequence). Via MiXCR, TCRdb re-called the RT-PCR reads, giving one row per CDR3 protein. The sample carries approximately 720,000 distinct CDR3 sequences, 11% to 15% recorded once. Sequencing input: memory CD4+ T cells from blood. The receptor comes from a female donor in good health, serving as a healthy control. The V call is TRBV19, the J call TRBJ1-1; D is unresolved. The DNA for the CDR3 is TGTGCCAGTATTAGCGGCAGCTTCATGAACACTGAAGCTTTCTTT. Translated, it gives CASISGSFMNTEAFF.